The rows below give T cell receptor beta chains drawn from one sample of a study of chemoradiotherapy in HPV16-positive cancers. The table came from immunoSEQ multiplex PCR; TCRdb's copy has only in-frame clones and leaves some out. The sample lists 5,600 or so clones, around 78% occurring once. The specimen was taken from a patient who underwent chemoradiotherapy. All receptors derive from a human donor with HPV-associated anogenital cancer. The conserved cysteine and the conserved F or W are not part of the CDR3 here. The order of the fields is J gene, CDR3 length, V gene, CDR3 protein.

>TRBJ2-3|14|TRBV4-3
ASSHRLAGGGDTQY
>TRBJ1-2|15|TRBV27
ASSNLGQGSAYYGYT
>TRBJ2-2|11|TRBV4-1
ASSQSGTGELF
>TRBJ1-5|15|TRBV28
ASGWNLGQGDYQPQH
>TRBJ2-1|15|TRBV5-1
ASSSPQRGGPNNEQF
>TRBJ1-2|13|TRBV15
ATSRDLINSGGYT
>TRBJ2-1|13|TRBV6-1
ASGGSSGRYNEQF
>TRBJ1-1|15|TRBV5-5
ASSLGRQIRMNTEAF
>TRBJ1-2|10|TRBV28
ASSPPHYGYT
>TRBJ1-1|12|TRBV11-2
ASSGGRVNTEAF
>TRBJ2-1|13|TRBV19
ASRDGALIYNEQF
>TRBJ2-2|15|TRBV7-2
ASSLDRGGARTGELF
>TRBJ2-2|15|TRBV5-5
ASSPSPRDRATGELF
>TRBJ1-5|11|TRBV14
ASSQGIYQPQH
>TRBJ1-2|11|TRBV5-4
ASRPQGGYGYT
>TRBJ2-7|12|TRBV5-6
ASSLWGPPYEQY